This TCR beta chain came from a study of PD-1 blockade in classical Hodgkin lymphoma. Study in general: Administration of nivolumab to patients was at 3 mg/kg intravenously every 2 weeks.

For this clone: What it recognizes is unknown.

Measured with immunoSEQ multiplex PCR; TCRdb has only the in-frame clones, and not every one. The table lists 35,000 to 55,000 clones, approximately 70% of them singletons. Each patient relapsed following autologous stem cell transplantation, and prior brentuximab vedotin exposure differed. Whole-study findings and limits: A significant rise in TCR diversity by C4D1 was seen for CD4+ but not CD8+ cells. Healthy donors reportedly exceeded newly diagnosed patients in baseline TCR diversity. Newly diagnosed patients and complete responders had comparable diversity at baseline.

V gave up 1 base and J gave up 2 bases; unmatched junction bases: 8. Germline values: CDR1 SGDLS, CDR2 YYNGEE. The length of the CDR3 is 18 residues. Material: peripheral blood mononuclear cells (PBMCs), obtained before the second cycle of nivolumab. The chain links TRBV9 to TRBJ2-2, with TRBD1 identical over 10 bases. This receptor was taken from a human donor with classical Hodgkin lymphoma. The CDR3 sequence is CASSVRSGDRGNTGELFF. CDR3 DNA sequence: TGTGCCAGCAGCGTAAGAAGCGGGGACAGGGGAAACACCGGGGAGCTGTTTTTT.